Following are 17 T cell receptor beta chains from one sample sequenced in a study of vaccination effects on CD4 cells after COVID-19 (dated by TCRdb to between 2021 and 2022). The library was produced with the immunoSEQ multiplex PCR assay. Not all clones reach the TCRdb copy of this immuneACCESS table, which keeps in-frame sequences only. Checked studies attribute under half of the gap to unresolved V genes and leave the rest unexplained. The sample table records 40,000 to 50,000 clones; more than 60% of these occur just once. The ten top clones hold about a quarter of the sample. Antigen specificity for these receptors is unknown. To identify antigen-specific CD4+ T cell clonotypes by their expansion, the ViraFEST assay first stimulated PBMC with viral peptide pools and then applied TCR sequencing. After around 10 days of culture, CD4+ T cells were isolated with the EasySep CD4+ T cell isolation kit. Healthy vaccine recipients had no prior SARS-CoV-2 infection, confirmed by negative nucleocapsid antibodies before and after vaccination.

Sequenced material: CD4+ T cells from PBMCs cultured with HCoV-OC43 spike peptides, taken before COVID-19 vaccination. The label giving this sample's cell subset or site can be read as: HCoV-OC43 spike overlapping peptide pool stimulation. Receptors were obtained from a human donor who received a COVID-19 vaccine.

In its sample, this clone was seen a few times. The chain links TRBV7-8 to TRBJ1-5, with D perhaps matching TRBD1 (6 bases). With 6 bases removed from V and 6 bases from J, the gap between germline ends came to 21 bases. CDR3 length: 16 residues. The germline CDR1 and CDR2 sequences are SGHVS and FQNEAQ. DNA for the CDR3: TGTGCCAGCAGTTTCCTCGGAGGGGGGGCAAGTCAGCCCCAGCATTTT. It specifies CASSFLGGGASQPQHF.

The rearrangement links TRBV4-1 to TRBJ1-6; tentative D call: TRBD1 (5 bases). V was clipped by 6 bases and J by 8 bases, with 20 bases between them. The CDR3 runs to 16 residues. Germline V gene sequence: CDR1 MGHRA, CDR2 YSYEKL. DNA for the CDR3: TGCGCCAGCAGGGGGTTAAGGGGAAAGAGGGATTCACCCCTCCACTTT. Amino acid sequence: CASRGLRGKRDSPLHF.

This clone showed up just a few times. This chain links TRBV6-1 with TRBJ2-2; D remains ambiguous. Germline CDR1 and CDR2: MNHNS and SASEGT. This CDR3 is 13 amino acids long. V lost 3 bases to trimming and J lost 7 bases, with 9 bases between them. CDR3 in amino acids: CASSEQGVGELFF. DNA for the CDR3: TGTGCCAGCAGTGAGCAAGGCGTCGGGGAGCTGTTTTTT.

This rearrangement joins TRBV5-1 to TRBJ1-2; no reliable D call. V shed 1 base and J shed 4 bases, with 14 bases lying between them. The CDR3 has 15 residues. The germline CDR1 and CDR2 sequences are SGHRS and YFSETQ. The CDR3 loop is CASSLSAGQSYGYTF. As DNA, the CDR3 is TGCGCCAGCAGCTTGTCAGCTGGGCAGTCCTATGGCTACACCTTC.

The table lists this clone with a few counts. Here the CDR3 DNA reads TGCGCCAGCAGCTTGGTCGGCAGGGGGCCGGACGGCTACACCTTC. As protein: CASSLVGRGPDGYTF. This chain uses TRBV5-1 with TRBJ1-2; 8 positions match TRBD1. Germline trimming cut 0 bases from V and 8 bases from J; bases unmatched to any gene: 9. The CDR3 spans 15 residues. Germline CDR1 reads SGHRS; CDR2 reads YFSETQ.

The V call is TRBV2, the J call TRBJ2-7; D may correspond to TRBD1 or TRBD2 (5 bases each). Germline-derived CDR1 and CDR2 are SNHLY and FYNNEI. This CDR3 region has 14 residues. Trimming removed 4 bases at V and 3 bases at J, with 13 bases between. The CDR3 bases are TGTGCCAGCAGTGTCCGGGGACCGAGCTACGAGCAGTACTTC. Translated: CASSVRGPSYEQYF. Complete variable domain (other parts from reference TRBV2 and TRBJ2-7): EPEVTQTPSHQVTQMGQEVILRCVPISNHLYFYWYRQILGQKVEFLVSFYNNEISEKSEIFDDQFSVERPDGSNFTLKIRSTKLEDSAMYFCASSVRGPSYEQYFGPGTRLTVT.

The chain employs TRBV12-3 or TRBV12-4 and TRBJ2-7, with a weak D call TRBD1 (5 bases). V lost 5 bases and J 5 bases, leaving 13 bases between the germline ends. The CDR3 is made up of 13 amino acids. The CDR3 loop reads CASSLAGSNEQYF. The CDR3 DNA reads as TGTGCCAGCAGTCTGGCAGGGTCCAACGAGCAGTACTTC.

J is TRBJ2-3 and V is TRBV4-1; no firm D call. Germline lookup yields CDR1 MGHRA and CDR2 YSYEKL. The V end lost 4 bases, the J end lost 2 bases, and 13 bases lay between the germline ends. The CDR3 extends over 15 amino acids. CDR3: CASSRGSYNTDTQYF. The CDR3 bases are TGCGCCAGCAGCCGAGGATCCTACAACACAGATACGCAGTATTTT.

The rearrangement uses TRBV6-5 and TRBJ1-1, with a possible D match to TRBD1 (5 bases). This CDR3 is 11 amino acids long. Germline CDR1 is MNHEY and CDR2 is SVGAGI. The V and J ends lost 4 bases and 11 bases respectively, with 11 bases between them. Here the CDR3 reads CASSFSRQAFF. The CDR3 DNA is TGTGCCAGCAGTTTTTCAAGACAGGCTTTCTTT.

The V and J genes are TRBV20-1 and TRBJ2-3; D is ambiguous. Germline V gives CDR1 DFQATT, CDR2 SNEGSKA (reference sequence). V was trimmed by 3 bases and J by 6 bases, leaving 10 bases between them. The CDR3 sequence is 12 residues long. The CDR3 loop reads CSASLMRDTQYF. As DNA, the CDR3 is TGCAGTGCTAGTCTCATGCGGGATACGCAGTATTTT.

The genes are TRBV5-1 and TRBJ1-5; 11 bases match TRBD1. V lost 5 bases and J lost 3; bases outside the gene matches: 4. The length of the CDR3 is 15 residues. The germline V gene has CDR1 SGHRS and CDR2 YFSETQ. CDR3 residues: CASRKGQGANQPQHF. In nucleotides, the CDR3 is TGCGCCAGCAGAAAAGGACAGGGGGCCAATCAGCCCCAGCATTTT.

The chain uses TRBV7-9 and TRBJ1-4, with 8 bases that match TRBD1. Germline V gene sequence: CDR1 SEHNR, CDR2 FQNEAQ (reference sequence). The CDR3 loop spans 14 amino acids. J lost 8 bases, V lost 4 bases, and 6 bases had no gene match. CDR3 nucleotide sequence: TGTGCCAGCAGCTCGGACAGGGTAGGCGAAAAACTGTTTTTT. As protein: CASSSDRVGEKLFF.

J is TRBJ2-3 and V is TRBV11-3, with D uncertain. Germline CDR1 and CDR2: SGHNT and YENEEA. The V end was cut by 3 bases, the J end by 2 bases, with 6 bases between. The CDR3 contains 13 residues. CDR3: CASSLVVTDTQYF. CDR3 in DNA: TGTGCCAGCAGCTTGGTGGTCACAGATACGCAGTATTTT.

This chain joins TRBV5-4 and TRBJ2-1, with TRBD1 matching 11 bases. Germline V CDR1 and CDR2: SGHNT, YYREEE (reference sequence). CDR3 length: 17 residues. V gave up 2 bases and J gave up 7 bases; unmatched junction bases: 11. The CDR3 protein is CASSLVVFGTGGNEQFF. For the CDR3, the DNA is TGTGCCAGCAGCTTAGTAGTTTTCGGGACAGGGGGGAATGAGCAGTTCTTC.

This rearrangement joins TRBV12-1 to TRBJ2-4; the D call in the table, TRBD1, was not verified against the DNA. TRBV12-1 is tagged as a pseudogene. The CDR3 covers 16 residues. CDR3 residues: CASSIRQRLAKNIQYF. For the CDR3, the DNA is TGTGCCAGCAGCATCCGACAGCGCCTAGCCAAAAACATTCAGTACTTC.

CDR3 nucleotide sequence: TGTGCCAGCCAAAAATTCCCTAGCGGCCATGAGACCCAGTACTTC. It codes for CASQKFPSGHETQYF. This chain uses TRBV6-5 with TRBJ2-5; TRBD2 matches 7 bases. CDR1 and CDR2 from the germline V gene are MNHEY and SVGAGI. V was pared by 8 bases and J by 5 bases, with 14 bases of the junction left unmatched. This CDR3 has 15 amino acids.

This sequence joins TRBV5-1 and TRBJ2-3; D unresolved. Trimming pared 1 base from V and 1 base from J, leaving 7 bases between. This CDR3 is built from 14 residues. Germline loops: CDR1 SGHRS, CDR2 YFSETQ. For the CDR3, the DNA is TGCGCCAGCAGCTTGCCTGGAGGCACAGATACGCAGTATTTT. Amino acid sequence: CASSLPGGTDTQYF.